This T cell receptor beta chain was retrieved from a study of graft-versus-host responses after intestinal transplantation. Study-wide points: The authors found GvH clones in recipient marrow, some appearing first in ileum or blood.

Only one count was recorded for this clone. What it binds is unknown. Germline CDR1 reads SGHTA; CDR2 reads FQGTGA. This CDR3 contains 13 residues. V lost 1 base and J lost 1, with 4 bases in between. Generated by immunoSEQ multiplex PCR, the TCRdb table keeps only in-frame clones and is missing some. Of some 100,000 clones in the sample, more than 85% were seen once. This specimen consisted of unstimulated CD4+ T cells sorted from spleen or lymph node cells, obtained before transplant. The clonotype comes from a human donor who was the organ donor for an intestinal transplant. The chain recombines TRBV7-3 with TRBJ1-1; D is uncertain. In DNA, the CDR3 is TGTGCCAGCAGCTTAAACACGAACACTGAAGCTTTCTTT. Translation: CASSLNTNTEAFF. The full variable domain, in which reference TRBV7-3 and TRBJ1-1 provide the parts outside the CDR3, is GAGVSQTPSNKVTEKGKYVELRCDPISGHTALYWYRQSLGQGPEFLIYFQGTGAADDSGLPNDRFFAVRPEGSVSTLKIQRTERGDSAVYLCASSLNTNTEAFFGQGTRLTVV.